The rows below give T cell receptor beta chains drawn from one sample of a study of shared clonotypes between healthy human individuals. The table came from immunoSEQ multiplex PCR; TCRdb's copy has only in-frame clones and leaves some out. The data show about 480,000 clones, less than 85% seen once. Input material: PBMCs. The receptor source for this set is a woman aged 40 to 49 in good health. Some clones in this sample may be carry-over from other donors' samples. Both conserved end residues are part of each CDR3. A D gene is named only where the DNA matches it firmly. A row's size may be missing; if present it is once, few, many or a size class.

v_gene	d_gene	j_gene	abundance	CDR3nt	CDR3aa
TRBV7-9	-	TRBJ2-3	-	TGTGCCAGCAGCCGACAAGGACAGCGCACAGATACGCAGTATTTT	CASSRQGQRTDTQYF
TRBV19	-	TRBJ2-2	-	TGTGCCTCGAGTAGGGGGTTAAGGGGGGCCGGGGAGCTGTTTTTT	CASSRGLRGAGELFF
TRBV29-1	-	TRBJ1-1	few	TGCAGCGAGACTACGGGTGGGAACACTGAAGCTTTCTTT	CSETTGGNTEAFF
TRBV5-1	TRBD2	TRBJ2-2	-	TGCGCCAGCAGCTTGTGGCTAGCGGGTCCCACCGGGGAGCTGTTTTTT	CASSLWLAGPTGELFF
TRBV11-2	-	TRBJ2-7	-	TGTGCCAGCAGCTTAGCGGGGCAGCTCTCCTACGAGCAGTACTTC	CASSLAGQLSYEQYF
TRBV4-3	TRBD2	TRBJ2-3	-	TGCGCCAGCAGCCAAGATCCCCTATCGGGAGGTACTAGCACAGATACGCAGTATTTT	CASSQDPLSGGTSTDTQYF
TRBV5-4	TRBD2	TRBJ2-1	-	TGTGCCAGCAGCCCGGGACTAGCGGGAGTGGGACTTTCCTACAATGAGCAGTTCTTC	CASSPGLAGVGLSYNEQFF
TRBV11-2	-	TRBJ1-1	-	TGTGCCAGCAGCTTCACAGGGAGGATGGGTGAAGCTTTCTTT	CASSFTGRMGEAFF
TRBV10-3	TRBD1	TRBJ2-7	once	TGTGCCATCAGTGAGTCTCGGGACAGATCCTACGAGCAGTACTTC	CAISESRDRSYEQYF
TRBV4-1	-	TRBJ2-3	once	TGCGCCAGCAGCCAAATCAGCGGGCCAAGCACAGATACGCAGTATTTT	CASSQISGPSTDTQYF
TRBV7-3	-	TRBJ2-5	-	TGTGCCAGCAGCTTAGGAGGAGGTCAAGAGACCCAGTACTTC	CASSLGGGQETQYF
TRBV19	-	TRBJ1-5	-	TGTGCCAGTAGTATCGGAGGGTATCAGCCCCAGCATTTT	CASSIGGYQPQHF
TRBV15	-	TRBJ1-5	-	TGTGCCACCAGCAGAGCCCCCGGGGTCTCCAATCAGCCCCAGCATTTT	CATSRAPGVSNQPQHF
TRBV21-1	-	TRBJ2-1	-	TGTGCCAGCAACCTACCCGGGGGGCTCGATGAGCAGTTCTTC	CASNLPGGLDEQFF
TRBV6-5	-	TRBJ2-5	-	TGTGCCAGCACGCGTAGTGGCGGCGGGACCCAGTACTTC	CASTRSGGGTQYF
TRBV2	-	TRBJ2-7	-	TGTGCCAGCAGTGAAGAGCGCCACGAGCAGTACTTC	CASSEERHEQYF
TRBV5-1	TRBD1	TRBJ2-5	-	TGCGCCAGCAGCTTGGGGACAGGGTGGGAGACCCAGTACTTC	CASSLGTGWETQYF
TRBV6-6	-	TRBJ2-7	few	TGTGCCAGCAGTTATTCGAGGGGGGAAGGAGAGCAGTACTTC	CASSYSRGEGEQYF
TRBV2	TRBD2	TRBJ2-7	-	TGTGCCGGAAACCTACGGGCGGGAGGAAGCGAGCAGTACTTC	CAGNLRAGGSEQYF
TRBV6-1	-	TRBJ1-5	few	TGTGCCAGCAGTGAAGCGTCACAGGGAGTAATACCCCAGCATTTT	CASSEASQGVIPQHF
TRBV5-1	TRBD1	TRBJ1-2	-	TGCGCCAGCAGCCCTGACAGGGTCGGCTATGGCTACACCTTC	CASSPDRVGYGYTF
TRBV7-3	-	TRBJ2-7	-	TGTGCCAGCAGCTTAACCCCAATTCAAGGTCTAAAGTACGAGCAGTACTTC	CASSLTPIQGLKYEQYF
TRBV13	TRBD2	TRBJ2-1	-	TGTGCCAGCAGCTTAGGGGCTAGCGGGAGTAATGAGCAGTTCTTC	CASSLGASGSNEQFF
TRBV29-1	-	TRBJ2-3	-	TGCAGCGTTGAAGACGTCCAGGTGGCCCCAGATACGCAGTATTTT	CSVEDVQVAPDTQYF
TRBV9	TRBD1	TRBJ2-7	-	TGTGCCTACCGAGACGGGACAGGGGTTGGGGAGCAGTACTTC	CAYRDGTGVGEQYF
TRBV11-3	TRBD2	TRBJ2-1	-	TGTGCCAGCAGCCCTTCTAGCGGGAGGGGCAGGAATGAGCAGTTCTTC	CASSPSSGRGRNEQFF
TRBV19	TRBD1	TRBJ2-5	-	TGTGCCAGTAGTCACCCCGGACAGGGGGGGGAGACCCAGTACTTC	CASSHPGQGGETQYF
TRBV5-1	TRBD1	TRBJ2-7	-	TGCGCCAGCAGCCAAGGGACAGGGGTTGACGAGCAGTACTTC	CASSQGTGVDEQYF
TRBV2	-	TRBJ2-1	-	TGTGCCAGCAGTGATCTGGGGGCGGCTGACAATGAGCAGTTCTTC	CASSDLGAADNEQFF
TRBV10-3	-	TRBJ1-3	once	TGTGCCATCAGCAGGACGGAAAGCTCTGGAAACACCATATATTTT	CAISRTESSGNTIYF
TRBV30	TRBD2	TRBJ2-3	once	TGTGCCTGGAGTGGTCTAGCGGGAGAGGCAGATACGCAGTATTTT	CAWSGLAGEADTQYF
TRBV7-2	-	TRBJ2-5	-	TGTGCCAGCAGCCTAAGGACTAGGGGGGAGACCCAGTACTTC	CASSLRTRGETQYF
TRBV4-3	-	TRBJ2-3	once	TGCGCCAGCAGCCAAGACGGAAGGGAGGATACGCAGTATTTT	CASSQDGREDTQYF
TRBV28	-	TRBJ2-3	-	TGTGCCAGCAGTTATCGGGATACGCAGTATTTT	CASSYRDTQYF
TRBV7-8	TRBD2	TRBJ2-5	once	TGTGCCAGCAGCTTAGCACCTAGCGGGAGGGCCGGAGAGACCCAGTACTTC	CASSLAPSGRAGETQYF
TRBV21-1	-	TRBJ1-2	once	TGTGCCAGCAGCAAATGTTTCTTTCGGCACTATGGCTACACCTTC	CASSKCFFRHYGYTF
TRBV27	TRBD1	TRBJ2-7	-	TGTGCCAGCAGTATCATCCGAGGACAGGGACCTATGGAGCAGTACTTC	CASSIIRGQGPMEQYF
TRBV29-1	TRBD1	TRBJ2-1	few	TGCAGCGCTGGACAGGGGGCCTACAATGAGCAGTTCTTC	CSAGQGAYNEQFF
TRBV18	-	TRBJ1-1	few	TGTGCCAGCTCACGAGGCATTACGGTCGCTGAAGCTTTCTTT	CASSRGITVAEAFF
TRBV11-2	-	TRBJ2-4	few	TGTGCCAGCAGTTTAAATCTCGGGACGCCCAGGCGGTACTTC	CASSLNLGTPRRYF
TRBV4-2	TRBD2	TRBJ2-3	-	TGTGCCAGCAGCCAAGGGACTAGCGTAGATACGCAGTATTTT	CASSQGTSVDTQYF
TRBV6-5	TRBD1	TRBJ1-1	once	TGTGCCAGCAGGCGGACAGGGGAAGGTACTGAAGCTTTCTTT	CASRRTGEGTEAFF
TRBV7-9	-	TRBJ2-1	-	TGTGCCAGCAGCTTAACTAGTCCCGACAATGAGCAGTTCTTC	CASSLTSPDNEQFF
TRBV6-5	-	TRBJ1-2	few	TGTGCCAGCAGTTACTTGTGGGGATCGGGCTACACCTTC	CASSYLWGSGYTF
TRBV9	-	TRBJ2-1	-	TGTGCCAGCAGCGTAACCCCCTACGCCTACAATGAGCAGTTCTTC	CASSVTPYAYNEQFF
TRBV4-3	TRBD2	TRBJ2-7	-	TGCGCCAGCAGCCAAGATGCAATAGCGGGAGCCCACGAGCAGTACTTC	CASSQDAIAGAHEQYF
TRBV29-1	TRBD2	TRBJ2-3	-	TGCAGCGTTCCACCTAGCGGGAGTTCGGATACGCAGTATTTT	CSVPPSGSSDTQYF
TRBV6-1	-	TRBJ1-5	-	TGTGCCAGCAGTGAGGACCGCCCCCAGCCCCAGCATTTT	CASSEDRPQPQHF
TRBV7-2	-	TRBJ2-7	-	TGTGCCAGCAGCTTTCGAGCGCGCTACGAGCAGTACTTC	CASSFRARYEQYF
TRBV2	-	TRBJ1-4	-	TGTGCCAGCAGCGTTACCACAGGCCCAACTAATGAAAAACTGTTTTTT	CASSVTTGPTNEKLFF
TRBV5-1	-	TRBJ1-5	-	TGCGCCAGCAGCTTGGACAGCTATAGCAATCAGCCCCAGCATTTT	CASSLDSYSNQPQHF
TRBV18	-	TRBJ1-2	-	TGTGCCAGCTCACCCCAGGAGGGTAACTATGGCTACACCTTC	CASSPQEGNYGYTF
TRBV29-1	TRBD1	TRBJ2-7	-	TGCAGCGTTGAAGTAACAGGGGCCGAGCAGTACTTC	CSVEVTGAEQYF
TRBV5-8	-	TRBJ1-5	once	TGTGCCAGCAGCTTGAACCCCCGCTGGCCCCAGCATTTT	CASSLNPRWPQHF
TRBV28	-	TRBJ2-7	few	TGTGCCAGCAGTTTAGCCAACGCGCAGTACTTC	CASSLANAQYF